The rows below give T cell receptor beta chains drawn from one sample of a study of blood T cell repertoires in COVID-19. The method was immunoSEQ multiplex PCR; TCRdb's version includes in-frame clones alone and lacks a portion of them. The sample holds around 620,000 clones, around 90% seen once. Specimen: peripheral blood. The source is a young woman with acute or convalescent COVID-19. The CDR3 runs from the conserved cysteine through the conserved F or W. A D gene is named only where the DNA matches it firmly. For some rows the clone size is stated as once, few or many, or as a class when expanded; others skip it.

length: 16
size: .
D: .
J: TRBJ1-1
V: TRBV7-6
CDR3: CASSSHAGGLNTEAFF
DNA: TGTGCCAGCAGCTCCCACGCGGGCGGCCTGAACACTGAAGCTTTCTTT

length: 15
size: .
D: .
J: TRBJ1-6
V: TRBV19
CDR3: CASRGLFSYNSPLHF
DNA: TGTGCCAGTAGGGGACTTTTTAGCTATAATTCACCCCTCCACTTT

length: 14
size: .
D: TRBD1
J: TRBJ1-1
V: TRBV5-1
CDR3: CASSMDRPNTEAFF
DNA: TGCGCCAGCAGCATGGACAGGCCGAACACTGAAGCTTTCTTT

length: 12
size: .
D: .
J: TRBJ1-2
V: TRBV29-1
CDR3: CSVDPNGYGYTF
DNA: TGCAGCGTTGATCCAAACGGCTATGGCTACACCTTC

length: 12
size: .
D: .
J: TRBJ1-1
V: TRBV4-2
CDR3: CASSQGGVGAFF
DNA: TGTGCCAGCAGCCAAGGGGGAGTCGGGGCTTTCTTT

length: 14
size: .
D: TRBD2
J: TRBJ2-2
V: TRBV29-1
CDR3: CSVAAGANTGELFF
DNA: TGCAGCGTTGCAGCGGGGGCGAACACCGGGGAGCTGTTTTTT

length: 15
size: .
D: TRBD1
J: TRBJ1-4
V: TRBV9
CDR3: CASSVGQGPNEKLFF
DNA: TGTGCCAGCAGCGTAGGACAGGGACCTAATGAAAAACTGTTTTTT

length: 13
size: .
D: .
J: TRBJ1-4
V: TRBV12-3/TRBV12-4
CDR3: CASTPLGGEKLFF
DNA: TGTGCCAGCACTCCCCTAGGAGGGGAAAAACTGTTTTTT

length: 14
size: .
D: .
J: TRBJ1-3
V: TRBV3-1/TRBV3-2
CDR3: CASSPSLGGGTIYF
DNA: TGTGCCAGCAGCCCATCGCTCGGGGGAGGCACCATATATTTT

length: 17
size: .
D: .
J: TRBJ1-1
V: TRBV5-8
CDR3: CASSLETGTRVGTEAFF
DNA: TGTGCCAGCAGCTTGGAGACAGGAACGAGGGTAGGGACTGAAGCTTTCTTT

length: 16
size: .
D: .
J: TRBJ1-3
V: TRBV4-3
CDR3: CASSPPGQPSGNTIYF
DNA: TGCGCCAGCAGCCCCCCGGGACAACCGTCTGGAAACACCATATATTTT

length: 15
size: .
D: .
J: TRBJ1-2
V: TRBV7-9
CDR3: CASSLGSGALYGYTF
DNA: TGTGCCAGCAGCTTGGGGTCAGGGGCCCTCTATGGCTACACCTTC

length: 18
size: .
D: .
J: TRBJ2-6
V: TRBV10-3
CDR3: CAISESRHPSSGANVLTF
DNA: TGTGCCATCAGTGAGTCGAGACATCCGAGCTCTGGGGCCAACGTCCTGACTTTC

length: 13
size: .
D: .
J: TRBJ2-1
V: TRBV7-8
CDR3: CASSSGDFNEQFF
DNA: TGTGCCAGCAGCTCGGGGGACTTCAATGAGCAGTTCTTC

length: 14
size: .
D: TRBD1
J: TRBJ1-1
V: TRBV28
CDR3: CASRDRVGDTEAFF
DNA: TGTGCCAGCAGAGACAGGGTAGGGGACACTGAAGCTTTCTTT

length: 15
size: .
D: TRBD2
J: TRBJ2-1
V: TRBV7-3
CDR3: CASSPTSGEGSEQFF
DNA: TGTGCCAGCAGCCCGACTAGCGGGGAGGGCAGTGAGCAGTTCTTC

length: 14
size: .
D: .
J: TRBJ2-3
V: TRBV28
CDR3: CASSPSGNTDTQYF
DNA: TGTGCCAGCAGTCCCTCGGGGAACACAGATACGCAGTATTTT

length: 15
size: .
D: TRBD1
J: TRBJ1-1
V: TRBV25-1
CDR3: CASSLGQGGNTEAFF
DNA: TGTGCCAGCAGTCTAGGACAGGGGGGGAACACTGAAGCTTTCTTT

length: 13
size: once
D: TRBD2
J: TRBJ2-3
V: TRBV2
CDR3: CARGTSGTDTQYF
DNA: TGTGCCAGAGGGACTAGCGGCACAGATACGCAGTATTTT

length: 14
size: .
D: TRBD1
J: TRBJ1-2
V: TRBV2
CDR3: CASSYRQGANGYTF
DNA: TGTGCCAGCAGTTACCGACAGGGGGCTAATGGCTACACCTTC

length: 15
size: few
D: .
J: TRBJ2-5
V: TRBV3-1/TRBV3-2
CDR3: CASSPRGESSETQYF
DNA: TGTGCCAGCAGCCCACGTGGTGAGAGTAGCGAGACCCAGTACTTC

length: 13
size: .
D: .
J: TRBJ2-3
V: TRBV24-1
CDR3: CATSLTSTDTQYF
DNA: TGTGCCACCAGCCTTACTAGCACAGATACGCAGTATTTT

length: 13
size: .
D: .
J: TRBJ1-1
V: TRBV10-3
CDR3: CAIGGLLGGEAFF
DNA: TGTGCCATCGGAGGCCTGCTGGGGGGAGAAGCTTTCTTT

length: 11
size: .
D: TRBD1
J: TRBJ1-1
V: TRBV29-1
CDR3: CSASQGAEAFF
DNA: TGCAGCGCAAGTCAGGGGGCTGAAGCTTTCTTT

length: 16
size: .
D: TRBD1
J: TRBJ1-3
V: TRBV2
CDR3: CASVRQGLESGNTIYF
DNA: TGTGCCAGCGTAAGACAGGGGTTGGAGTCTGGAAACACCATATATTTT

length: 19
size: .
D: .
J: TRBJ1-3
V: TRBV7-9
CDR3: CASSLALLRDRSSGNTIYF
DNA: TGTGCCAGCAGCTTAGCGCTGTTGCGCGACAGGAGCTCTGGAAACACCATATATTTT

length: 13
size: .
D: TRBD2
J: TRBJ2-1
V: TRBV12-3/TRBV12-4
CDR3: CASSSSGGYEQFF
DNA: TGTGCCAGCAGTTCTAGCGGGGGGTATGAGCAGTTCTTC

length: 17
size: once
D: TRBD2
J: TRBJ2-3
V: TRBV5-1
CDR3: CASSLGTSGGSTDTQYF
DNA: TGCGCCAGCAGCTTGGGGACTAGCGGGGGGTCCACAGATACGCAGTATTTT

length: 15
size: .
D: .
J: TRBJ1-1
V: TRBV19
CDR3: CASSRGLGMNTEAFF
DNA: TGTGCCAGTAGCCGAGGGCTGGGAATGAACACTGAAGCTTTCTTT

length: 19
size: .
D: TRBD1
J: TRBJ1-5
V: TRBV7-2
CDR3: CASSRRPGQDHYSNQPQHF
DNA: TGTGCCAGCAGCCGCAGACCGGGACAGGATCACTATAGCAATCAGCCCCAGCATTTT

length: 14
size: .
D: .
J: TRBJ2-3
V: TRBV29-1
CDR3: CSVEGGPYTDTQYF
DNA: TGCAGCGTTGAGGGGGGGCCCTACACAGATACGCAGTATTTT

length: 15
size: .
D: TRBD2
J: TRBJ2-7
V: TRBV6-2/TRBV6-3
CDR3: CASSLGLAGTYEQYF
DNA: TGTGCCAGCAGCTTAGGACTAGCGGGAACCTACGAGCAGTACTTC

length: 16
size: .
D: .
J: TRBJ1-4
V: TRBV3-1/TRBV3-2
CDR3: CASSQLTAATNEKLFF
DNA: TGTGCCAGCAGCCAGCTGACAGCCGCAACTAATGAAAAACTGTTTTTT

length: 18
size: .
D: .
J: TRBJ1-1
V: TRBV7-2
CDR3: CASSLDIFVGVLKTEAFF
DNA: TGTGCCAGCAGCTTAGATATTTTTGTCGGGGTTTTGAAGACTGAAGCTTTCTTT

length: 17
size: .
D: .
J: TRBJ1-2
V: TRBV4-3
CDR3: CASSQDPQDNTNYGYTF
DNA: TGCGCCAGCAGCCAAGATCCCCAGGACAATACAAACTATGGCTACACCTTC

length: 13
size: .
D: .
J: TRBJ1-2
V: TRBV7-3
CDR3: CASSKGRDYGYTF
DNA: TGTGCCAGCAGCAAAGGGAGAGACTATGGCTACACCTTC

length: 20
size: .
D: TRBD1
J: TRBJ1-2
V: TRBV14
CDR3: CASSQRTRPGQGARNYGYTF
DNA: TGTGCCAGCAGTCAACGAACTAGACCGGGGCAGGGGGCGAGAAACTATGGCTACACCTTC

length: 13
size: .
D: .
J: TRBJ1-1
V: TRBV6-5
CDR3: CASAGRVGTEAFF
DNA: TGTGCCAGCGCTGGCAGGGTAGGAACTGAAGCTTTCTTT

length: 18
size: .
D: TRBD1
J: TRBJ2-2
V: TRBV5-6
CDR3: CASSPVPGTGGGGGELFF
DNA: TGTGCCAGCAGTCCCGTCCCAGGGACAGGGGGCGGAGGCGGGGAGCTGTTTTTT

length: 14
size: .
D: .
J: TRBJ1-2
V: TRBV6-5
CDR3: CASSWGQAGYGYTF
DNA: TGTGCCAGCAGTTGGGGGCAGGCCGGCTATGGCTACACCTTC

length: 15
size: .
D: .
J: TRBJ2-5
V: TRBV18
CDR3: CASSPNQAMQETQYF
DNA: TGTGCCAGCTCACCAAACCAAGCAATGCAAGAGACCCAGTACTTC

length: 17
size: once
D: TRBD2
J: TRBJ2-7
V: TRBV3-1/TRBV3-2
CDR3: CASSQGRLAGRYYEQYF
DNA: TGTGCCAGCAGCCAAGGGAGACTAGCGGGGAGATATTACGAGCAGTACTTC